Detailed here is one TCR beta chain. CDR1 and CDR2 from the germline V gene are MDHEN and SYDVKM. With 6 bases removed from V and 2 bases from J, the gap between germline ends came to 17 bases. CDR3 length: 15 residues. Profiled with immunoSEQ multiplex PCR; TCRdb holds only in-frame clones, not every one. The repertoire includes 750,000 to 1,000,000 clones, roughly 92% of them detected once, and less than 25% sits in the top ten. This sample is part of a study of shared clonotypes between healthy human individuals. Whole-study context: Per donor, CD8 memory used one plate, CD8 naive used two, CD4 memory used three and CD4 naive used three.

Naivety among CD8 cells was defined by CD45RO negativity and positive CCR7 selection, thereby excluding terminally differentiated effector memory CD45RA+ cells. The sequence was obtained from a man aged 25-45 years in good health. The chain carries TRBV28 and TRBJ2-7; a possible D gene is TRBD1 (5 bases). The sequenced sample was naive CD8+ T cells sorted from blood. CDR3 in amino acids: CASSQDSRMTYEQYF. In DNA form, the CDR3 reads TGTGCCAGCAGCCAAGACAGTCGGATGACCTACGAGCAGTACTTC. Combining the CDR3 with reference TRBV28 and TRBJ2-7 gives the whole variable domain DVKVTQSSRYLVKRTGEKVFLECVQDMDHENMFWYRQDPGLGLRLIYFSYDVKMKEKGDIPEGYSVSREKKERFSLILESASTNQTSMYLCASSQDSRMTYEQYFGPGTRLTVT.